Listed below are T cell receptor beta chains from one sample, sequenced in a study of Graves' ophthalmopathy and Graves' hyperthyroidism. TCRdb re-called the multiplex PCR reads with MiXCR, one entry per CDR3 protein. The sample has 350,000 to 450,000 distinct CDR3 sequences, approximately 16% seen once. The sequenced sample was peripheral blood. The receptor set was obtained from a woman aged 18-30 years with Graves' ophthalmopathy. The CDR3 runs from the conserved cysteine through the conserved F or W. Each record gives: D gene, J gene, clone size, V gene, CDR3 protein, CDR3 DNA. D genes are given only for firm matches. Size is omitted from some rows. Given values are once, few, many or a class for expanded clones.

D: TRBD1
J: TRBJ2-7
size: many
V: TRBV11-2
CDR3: CASSLEQGGLYSYEQYF
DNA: TGTGCCAGCAGCTTGGAACAGGGGGGCCTATACTCCTACGAGCAGTACTTC

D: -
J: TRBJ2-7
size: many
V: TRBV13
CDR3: CASSSDYRSSYEQYF
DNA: TGTGCCAGCAGCTCGGACTACAGGAGCTCCTACGAGCAGTACTTC

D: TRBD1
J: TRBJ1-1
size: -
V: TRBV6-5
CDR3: CASSYTITGVANTEAFF
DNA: TGTGCCAGCAGTTACACGATAACAGGGGTGGCGAACACTGAAGCTTTCTTT

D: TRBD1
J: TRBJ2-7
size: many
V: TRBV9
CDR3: CASSVGTGGAYEQYF
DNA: TGTGCCAGCAGCGTGGGGACAGGGGGCGCCTACGAGCAGTACTTC

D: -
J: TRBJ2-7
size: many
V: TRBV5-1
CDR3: CASSLTTLGLEQYF
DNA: TGCGCCAGCAGCTTGACTACCCTGGGGCTCGAGCAGTACTTC

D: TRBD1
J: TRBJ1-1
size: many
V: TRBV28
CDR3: CASSLSPARGTFF
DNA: TGTGCCAGCAGTTTGTCCCCGGCCAGGGGGACTTTCTTT

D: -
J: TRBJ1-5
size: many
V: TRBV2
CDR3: CASSEMGNQPQHF
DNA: TGTGCCAGCAGTGAAATGGGTAATCAGCCCCAGCATTTT

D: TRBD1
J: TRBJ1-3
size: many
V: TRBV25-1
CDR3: CASSLTRGLSGNTIYF
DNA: TGTGCCAGCAGTTTAACCAGGGGGCTGTCTGGAAACACCATATATTTT

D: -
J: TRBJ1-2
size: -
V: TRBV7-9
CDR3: CASSLDPRNYGYTF
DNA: TGTGCCAGCAGCTTAGACCCACGGAACTATGGCTACACCTTC

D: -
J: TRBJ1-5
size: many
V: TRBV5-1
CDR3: CASSLGGTSGQPQHF
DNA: TGCGCCAGCAGCTTGGGCGGAACGTCGGGACAGCCCCAGCATTTT

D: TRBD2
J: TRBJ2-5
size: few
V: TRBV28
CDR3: CASTTGGSGETQYF
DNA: TGTGCCAGCACGACGGGCGGGAGTGGGGAGACCCAGTACTTC

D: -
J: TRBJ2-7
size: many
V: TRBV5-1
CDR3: CASSPSGGSSSYEQYF
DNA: TGCGCCAGCAGTCCCTCAGGAGGTTCTAGCTCCTACGAGCAGTACTTC

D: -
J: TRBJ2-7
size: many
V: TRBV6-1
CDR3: CASSEVQTYEQYF
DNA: TGTGCCAGCAGTGAGGTCCAGACCTACGAGCAGTACTTC

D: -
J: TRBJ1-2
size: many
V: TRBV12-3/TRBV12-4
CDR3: CASSLGRNRAIYGYTF
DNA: TGTGCCAGCAGTTTAGGAAGGAACCGGGCGATCTATGGCTACACCTTC

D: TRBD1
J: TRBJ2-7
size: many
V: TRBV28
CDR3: CASKTRTGGYEQYF
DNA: TGTGCCAGCAAAACCCGGACAGGGGGCTACGAGCAGTACTTC

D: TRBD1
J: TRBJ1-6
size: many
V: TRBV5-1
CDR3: CASSSVQGSNSPLHF
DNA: TGCGCCAGCAGCTCAGTACAGGGGAGCAATTCACCCCTCCACTTT

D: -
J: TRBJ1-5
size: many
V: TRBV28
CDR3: CAIGGRQNSNQPQHF
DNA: TGTGCCATAGGCGGAAGGCAGAATAGCAATCAGCCCCAGCATTTT

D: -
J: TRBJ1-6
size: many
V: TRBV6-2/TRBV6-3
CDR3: CASSLGQHNSPLHF
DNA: TGTGCCAGCAGCCTCGGACAGCATAATTCACCCCTCCACTTT

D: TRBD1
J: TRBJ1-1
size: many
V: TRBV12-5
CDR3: CASGLSTGGRPEAFF
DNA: TGTGCTAGTGGTTTGTCAACAGGGGGAAGGCCTGAGGCTTTCTTT

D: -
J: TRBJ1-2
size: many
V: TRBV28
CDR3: CASKVGSGGYTF
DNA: TGTGCCAGCAAGGTGGGGAGTGGGGGCTACACCTTC

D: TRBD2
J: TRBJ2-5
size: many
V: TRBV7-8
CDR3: CASSLVALQRGGQETQYF
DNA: TGTGCCAGCAGCTTAGTCGCACTCCAGCGGGGGGGCCAAGAGACCCAGTACTTC

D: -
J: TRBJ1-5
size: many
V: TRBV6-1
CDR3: CASATVGGDQPQHF
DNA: TGTGCCAGCGCTACGGTGGGGGGGGATCAGCCCCAGCATTTT

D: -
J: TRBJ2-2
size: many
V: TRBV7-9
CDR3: CASSPRTKTGELFF
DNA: TGTGCCAGCAGTCCCCGAACGAAGACCGGGGAGCTGTTTTTT

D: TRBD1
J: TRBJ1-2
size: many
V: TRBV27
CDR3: CASRLTGDSYGYTF
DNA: TGTGCCAGCAGATTAACAGGGGATAGCTATGGCTACACCTTC

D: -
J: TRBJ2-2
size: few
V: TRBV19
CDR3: CASSLRGLIAGELFF
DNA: TGTGCCAGTAGCCTCAGGGGTTTGATCGCCGGGGAGCTGTTTTTT

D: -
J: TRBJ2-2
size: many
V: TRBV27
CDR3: CASSLGLTGELFF
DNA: TGTGCCAGCAGTTTAGGTCTCACCGGGGAGCTGTTTTTT

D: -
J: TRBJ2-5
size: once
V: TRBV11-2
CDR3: CASSPTPWRVEETQYF
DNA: TGTGCCAGCAGCCCGACGCCGTGGCGGGTAGAGGAGACCCAGTACTTC

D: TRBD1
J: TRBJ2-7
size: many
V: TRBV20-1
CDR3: CSASGNRGFRYEQYF
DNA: TGCAGTGCTAGCGGAAACAGGGGCTTTCGGTACGAGCAGTACTTC

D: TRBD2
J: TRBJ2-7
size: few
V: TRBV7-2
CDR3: CASSRRDYIYEQYF
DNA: TGTGCCAGCAGCCGCCGGGACTACATCTACGAGCAGTACTTC

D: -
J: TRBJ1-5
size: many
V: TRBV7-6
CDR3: CASSLVQGRTQPQHF
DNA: TGTGCCAGCAGCTTAGTACAGGGACGCACACAGCCCCAGCATTTT

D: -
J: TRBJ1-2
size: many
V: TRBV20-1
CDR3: CSAILSDFPGANYGYTF
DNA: TGCAGTGCTATCCTGTCTGACTTCCCCGGGGCTAACTATGGCTACACCTTC

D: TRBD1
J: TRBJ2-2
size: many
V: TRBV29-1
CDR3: CSAYRGGGELFF
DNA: TGCAGCGCCTACAGGGGCGGCGGGGAGCTGTTTTTT

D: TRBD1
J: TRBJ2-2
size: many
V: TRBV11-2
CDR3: CASSAGQGGTGELFF
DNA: TGTGCCAGCAGCGCAGGACAGGGGGGCACCGGGGAGCTGTTTTTT

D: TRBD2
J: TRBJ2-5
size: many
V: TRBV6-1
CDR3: CASRMTRLAGLQETQYF
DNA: TGTGCCAGCAGAATGACTAGACTAGCGGGCCTCCAAGAGACCCAGTACTTC

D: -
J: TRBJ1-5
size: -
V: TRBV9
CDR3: CASSLLGGANQPQHF
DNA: TGTGCCAGCAGCCTGTTGGGGGGCGCGAATCAGCCCCAGCATTTT

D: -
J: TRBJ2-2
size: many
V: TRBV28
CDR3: CASSPLGSSNTGELFF
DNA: TGTGCCAGCAGCCCGCTTGGGTCCTCGAACACCGGGGAGCTGTTTTTT

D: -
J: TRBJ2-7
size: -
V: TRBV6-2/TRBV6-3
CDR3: CASSYVGGLLPGEQYF
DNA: TGTGCCAGCAGTTACGTCGGGGGCCTTTTACCGGGGGAGCAGTACTTC

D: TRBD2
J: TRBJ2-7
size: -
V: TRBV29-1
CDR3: CSVEIPGLAGPYEQYF
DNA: TGCAGCGTTGAAATACCGGGACTAGCGGGGCCATACGAGCAGTACTTC

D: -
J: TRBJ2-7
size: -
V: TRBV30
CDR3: CAWSQPGTATYEQYF
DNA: TGTGCCTGGAGCCAGCCTGGGACGGCCACCTACGAGCAGTACTTC

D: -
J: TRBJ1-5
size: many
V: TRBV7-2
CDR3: CASSPGFAGNQHF
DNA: TGTGCCAGCAGCCCCGGGTTCGCAGGTAACCAGCATTTT

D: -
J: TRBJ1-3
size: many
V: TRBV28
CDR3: CASSLVGISGNTIYF
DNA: TGTGCCAGCAGTTTAGTCGGGATCTCTGGAAACACCATATATTTT